This TCR beta chain is from a study of high-grade serous ovarian cancer treatment subgroups. Points from the study as a whole: Higher neoantigen levels went with greater TCR clonal relatedness. Only CDR3 was analyzed; CDR1 and CDR2 were not. Spatial context was lost because tumors were sequenced in bulk. Same-patient tumor repertoires overlapped at about 0.11 to 0.8; different patients barely overlapped.

The CDR3 runs to 18 residues. The germline V gene encodes CDR1 LGHNA and CDR2 YSLEER. The V gene end was trimmed by 0 bases and the J gene end by 1 base; junction bases not matched to a gene: 9. Clones were read by immunoSEQ multiplex PCR, and TCRdb kept only the in-frame ones, dropping some. The sample contains roughly 9,000 clones, approximately 86% of which appear only once. Tumor tissue was taken before any definitive surgery or chemotherapy was given. A note on this clone: What it recognizes is unknown.

The receptor was derived from a human donor with high-grade serous ovarian cancer. The sample taken for sequencing was tumor tissue. V is TRBV4-3 and J is TRBJ2-1, with 7 nucleotides matching TRBD1. The CDR3 region is CASSQENSGTVSYNEQFF. The CDR3 nucleotides are TGCGCCAGCAGCCAAGAGAACTCCGGGACAGTTTCCTACAATGAGCAGTTCTTC.